A single sample is the source of the 9 T cell receptor beta chains below, sequenced in a study of shared clonotypes between healthy human individuals. Assay used: immunoSEQ multiplex PCR; TCRdb lists only in-frame clones, some missing. The sample has some 700,000 clones, less than 95% seen once; the top ten hold 34%. Sequenced input: memory CD8+ T cells from PBMCs. As for subset: CD45RO+ cells pooled with CCR7-negative TemRA cells. These receptors originate from a man younger than 35 in good health. Some clones in this sample may be carry-over from other donors' samples.

The V and J genes are TRBV6-5 and TRBJ1-5, with TRBD1 as a possible D gene (6 bases). Germline-derived CDR1 and CDR2 are MNHEY and SVGAGI. The CDR3 extends over 13 amino acids. V was cut by 4 bases and J by 6 bases, with 10 bases left in between. The CDR3 DNA reads TGTGCCAGCAGTTTACAGGGTACTCAGCCCCAGCATTTT. Translation gives CASSLQGTQPQHF.

This clone was detected once. CDR3: CASSFWTGASNQPQHF. The DNA for the CDR3 is TGTGCCAGCAGTTTCTGGACAGGGGCTTCCAATCAGCCCCAGCATTTT. This chain joins TRBV28 and TRBJ1-5; TRBD1 matches 9 bases. CDR3 length equals 16 residues. The germline V gene encodes CDR1 MDHEN and CDR2 SYDVKM. J was trimmed by 3 bases and V by 3 bases; bases with no gene match: 6.

The chain uses TRBV9 and TRBJ1-3; D gene uncertain. The ends were cut back, 4 bases at V and 0 bases at J, with 23 bases in the middle. The germline V gene has CDR1 SGDLS and CDR2 YYNGEE. CDR3 length equals 19 residues. The CDR3, as DNA: TGTGCCAGCAGCTCCCGACACTCGGTGGGGAAGAGCTCTGGAAACACCATATATTTT. Translated, it gives CASSSRHSVGKSSGNTIYF.

This clone has only a few counts. V usage is TRBV18 and J usage is TRBJ1-1, with D unresolved. CDR3 size: 11 residues. V was pared by 4 bases and J by 4 bases, with 4 bases between. CDR1 is KGHSH, CDR2 LQKENI, per germline. CDR3 nucleotides: TGTGCCAGCTCACTGGGCACTGAAGCTTTCTTT. It yields the protein CASSLGTEAFF.

J is TRBJ2-7 and V is TRBV7-6; D may be TRBD1 or TRBD2 (6 bases each). Germline CDR1 and CDR2: SGHVS and FNYEAQ. V was cut by 4 bases and J by 4 bases, with 8 bases left in between. The CDR3 contains 12 residues. The CDR3 loop reads CASSSGAYEQYF. The CDR3 nucleotides read TGTGCCAGCAGCTCGGGGGCTTACGAGCAGTACTTC.

The V gene is TRBV5-6, the J gene TRBJ1-6, with 7 nucleotides matching TRBD1. The junction had 4 bases not matched to a gene; V was cut back by 1 base and J by 9 bases. This CDR3 spans 14 amino acids. Germline V gene data show CDR1 as SGHDT and CDR2 as YYEEEE. The CDR3 loop reads CASSLSGGGSPLHF. The DNA of the CDR3 is TGTGCCAGCAGCTTGTCAGGGGGAGGTTCACCCCTCCACTTT.

The V call is TRBV28, the J call TRBJ2-7; 8 nucleotides line up with TRBD2. Per germline, CDR1 MDHEN and CDR2 SYDVKM. The junction had 7 bases not matched to a gene; V was cut back by 2 bases and J by 7 bases. The length of the CDR3 is 14 residues. The CDR3 reads CASSLPGGVREQYF. The DNA for the CDR3 is TGTGCCAGCAGTTTACCGGGGGGGGTGAGGGAGCAGTACTTC.

About this clone: Other DNA sequences within the sample encode an identical CDR3. The rearrangement uses TRBV28 and TRBJ2-1, with 8 bases that match TRBD2. This CDR3 region has 13 residues. V was clipped by 5 bases and J by 5 bases; unmatched bases: 2. The germline V gene encodes CDR1 MDHEN and CDR2 SYDVKM. This CDR3 is CASSPGGDNEQFF. The CDR3, as DNA: TGTGCCAGCAGTCCGGGAGGGGACAATGAGCAGTTCTTC.

Remarks on this clone: With a much larger clone just one base away, this may be a read error. This chain uses TRBV29-1 with TRBJ1-1, with 7 bases that match TRBD1. After removal of 4 bases from V and 6 bases from J, the junction contained 8 bases not matched to a gene. The CDR3 extends over 13 amino acids. Germline assignment: CDR1 SQVTM and CDR2 ANQGSEA. The CDR3 bases are TGCAGCGTTGTAGGGGGCACGAGCGCTGAAGCTTTCTTT. Its protein is CSVVGGTSAEAFF.